This T cell receptor (beta chain) derives from a study of T cells after yellow fever vaccination. Study at large: The SMART-Seq v4 Ultra Low Input method served to prepare the low-cell-number fractions.

The study's findings and limits: Peaking faster, on day 5 versus 15, the secondary response was nonetheless weaker.

Template switching by 5'RACE produced TCR cDNA, adding a universal primer site and UMIs. TCRdb called the 5' RACE reads again in MiXCR, with one record for every CDR3 protein. The profile shows about 340,000 distinct CDR3 sequences, 8.5% to 10% of them singletons. A word on this clonotype: What it recognizes is unknown.

Germline values: CDR1 LGHNA, CDR2 YSLEER. V dropped 3 bases and J dropped 0 bases, with 14 bases sitting between them. The length of the CDR3 is 17 residues. Sequenced here: PBMCs, sampled on the day of the first yellow fever vaccination. This chain links TRBV4-3 with TRBJ1-4; no reliable D call. The clonotype comes from a man between 18 and 29 years old who received the YFV17D yellow fever vaccine. CDR3 residues: CASSHLPAQATNEKLFF. The CDR3, as DNA: TGCGCCAGCAGCCACCTACCCGCCCAGGCAACTAATGAAAAACTGTTTTTT.